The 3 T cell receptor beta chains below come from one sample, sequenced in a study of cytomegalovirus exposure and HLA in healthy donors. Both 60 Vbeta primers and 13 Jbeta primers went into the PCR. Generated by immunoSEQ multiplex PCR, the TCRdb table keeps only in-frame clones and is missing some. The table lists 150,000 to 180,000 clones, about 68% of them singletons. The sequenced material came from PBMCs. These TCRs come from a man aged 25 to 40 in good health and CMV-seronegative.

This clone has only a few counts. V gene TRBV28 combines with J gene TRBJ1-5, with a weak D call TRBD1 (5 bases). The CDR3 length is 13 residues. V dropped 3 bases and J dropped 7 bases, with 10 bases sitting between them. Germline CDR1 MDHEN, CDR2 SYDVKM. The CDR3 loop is CASSFQQGQPQHF. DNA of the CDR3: TGTGCCAGCAGTTTTCAGCAGGGACAGCCCCAGCATTTT.

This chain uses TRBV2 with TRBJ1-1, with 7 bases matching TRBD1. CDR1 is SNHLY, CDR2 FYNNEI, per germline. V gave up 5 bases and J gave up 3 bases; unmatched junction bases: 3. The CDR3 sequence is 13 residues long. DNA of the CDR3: TGTGCCAGCAGTAGGGGGCAGGACACTGAAGCTTTCTTT. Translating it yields CASSRGQDTEAFF. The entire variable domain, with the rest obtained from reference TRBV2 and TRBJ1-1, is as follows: EPEVTQTPSHQVTQMGQEVILRCVPISNHLYFYWYRQILGQKVEFLVSFYNNEISEKSEIFDDQFSVERPDGSNFTLKIRSTKLEDSAMYFCASSRGQDTEAFFGQGTRLTVV.

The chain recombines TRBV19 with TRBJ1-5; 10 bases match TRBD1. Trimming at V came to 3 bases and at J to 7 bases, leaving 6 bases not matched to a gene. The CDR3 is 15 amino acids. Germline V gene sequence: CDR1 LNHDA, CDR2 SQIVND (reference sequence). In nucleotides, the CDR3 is TGTGCCAGTAGTATCGAGACAGGGGGCCACCAGCCCCAGCATTTT. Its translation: CASSIETGGHQPQHF. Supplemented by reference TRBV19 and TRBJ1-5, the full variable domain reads DGGITQSPKYLFRKEGQNVTLSCEQNLNHDAMYWYRQDPGQGLRLIYYSQIVNDFQKGDIAEGYSVSREKKESFPLTVTSAQKNPTAFYLCASSIETGGHQPQHFGDGTRLSIL.